This entry is about one T cell receptor (beta chain). The data originate from a study of blood T cell repertoires in COVID-19. Study context: T cells, B-cell-depleted T cells, or PBMCs supplied cDNA or gDNA.

Germline V CDR1 and CDR2: SGHRS, YFSETQ. V gave up 0 bases and J gave up 3 bases, with 7 bases separating them. The CDR3 is 14 residues long. Profiled with immunoSEQ multiplex PCR; TCRdb holds only in-frame clones, not every one. The repertoire includes 100,000 to 150,000 clones, about 89% of them detected once, and more than 15% sits in the top ten. Sequenced: peripheral blood. The V call is TRBV5-1, the J call TRBJ2-1; a possible D gene is TRBD1 (6 bases). The TCR was taken from a middle-aged man with active or convalescent COVID-19. The CDR3 nucleotides read TGCGCCAGCAGCTTGGAACAGGGCTACAATGAGCAGTTCTTC. Translation gives CASSLEQGYNEQFF. The whole variable domain, filled in from reference TRBV5-1 and TRBJ2-1, reads KAGVTQTPRYLIKTRGQQVTLSCSPISGHRSVSWYQQTPGQGLQFLFEYFSETQRNKGNFPGRFSGRQFSNSRSEMNVSTLELGDSALYLCASSLEQGYNEQFFGPGTRLTVL.